The rows below give T cell receptor beta chains drawn from one sample of a study of T-cell reconstitution after alpha-beta-depleted transplantation in children. TCRdb independently ran MiXCR on the PCR reads; one entry per CDR3 protein. Altogether more than 200,000 distinct CDR3 sequences are present, approximately 15% being singletons, with the ten largest covering roughly two fifths. Sequenced material: PBMCs, mostly from graft donor cells, taken 360 days after TCRalphabeta/CD19-depleted stem cell transplant. These receptor sequences come from a male patient under 10 years old who had a stem cell transplant for acute lymphoblastic leukemia, so the T cells may come from the graft donor. Each CDR3 is given with its conserved first and last residue. A D gene is named only where the DNA matches it firmly. Size values are once, few and many counts, or a class for expanded clones, and some rows have none.

size: few
J: TRBJ2-7
D: TRBD1
V: TRBV3-1
CDR3: CASSQKTWDRGEQYF
DNA: TGTGCCAGCAGCCAAAAAACGTGGGACAGGGGCGAGCAGTACTTC

size: .
J: TRBJ1-6
D: .
V: TRBV5-6
CDR3: CASSHGRASYNSPLHF
DNA: TGTGCCAGCAGCCACGGACGCGCCTCCTATAATTCACCCCTCCACTTT

size: .
J: TRBJ2-3
D: .
V: TRBV5-1
CDR3: CASSQAGITDTQYF
DNA: TGCGCCAGCAGCCAAGCCGGGATAACAGATACGCAGTATTTT

size: many
J: TRBJ2-7
D: .
V: TRBV7-8
CDR3: CASSLQGAGLNEQYF
DNA: TGTGCCAGCAGCTTGCAGGGAGCAGGGCTGAACGAGCAGTACTTC

size: few
J: TRBJ2-1
D: .
V: TRBV3-1
CDR3: CASRQFFGRDNEQFF
DNA: TGTGCCAGCAGGCAGTTTTTCGGGCGGGACAATGAGCAGTTCTTC

size: .
J: TRBJ2-2
D: .
V: TRBV19
CDR3: CASSIGVGELFF
DNA: TGTGCCAGTAGTATCGGCGTGGGGGAGCTGTTTTTT

size: .
J: TRBJ2-7
D: .
V: TRBV29-1
CDR3: CSVEFPSYEQYF
DNA: TGCAGCGTTGAATTTCCTTCCTACGAGCAGTACTTC

size: .
J: TRBJ2-3
D: .
V: TRBV7-2
CDR3: CASSFRQFSTDTQYF
DNA: TGTGCCAGCAGCTTCCGACAGTTTAGCACAGATACGCAGTATTTT

size: .
J: TRBJ2-7
D: .
V: TRBV4-2
CDR3: CASSQTGTDQEQYF
DNA: TGTGCCAGCAGCCAGACCGGGACCGACCAAGAGCAGTACTTC

size: .
J: TRBJ2-3
D: .
V: TRBV7-2
CDR3: CASSFGRSDTQYF
DNA: TGTGCCAGCAGCTTTGGCCGTTCAGATACGCAGTATTTT

size: .
J: TRBJ1-5
D: TRBD1
V: TRBV7-2
CDR3: CASSSSGQVGNQPQHF
DNA: TGTGCCAGCAGCTCCTCGGGACAGGTGGGCAATCAGCCCCAGCATTTT

size: few
J: TRBJ1-3
D: .
V: TRBV18
CDR3: CASSPRTVPSSGNTIYF
DNA: TGTGCCAGCTCACCGCGGACAGTTCCTTCCTCTGGAAACACCATATATTTT

size: .
J: TRBJ1-5
D: .
V: TRBV2
CDR3: CASTEGGRLNQPQHF
DNA: TGTGCCAGCACCGAGGGCGGGAGGCTAAATCAGCCCCAGCATTTT

size: many
J: TRBJ1-2
D: .
V: TRBV7-9
CDR3: CASSLAQGNGYTF
DNA: TGTGCCAGCAGCTTGGCGCAGGGGAATGGCTACACCTTC

size: .
J: TRBJ1-2
D: .
V: TRBV15
CDR3: CATSRDGGVSPSYGYTF
DNA: TGTGCCACCAGCAGAGATGGGGGGGTTTCCCCCAGCTATGGCTACACCTTC

size: .
J: TRBJ2-7
D: .
V: TRBV5-1
CDR3: CASSLVGSQGGSYEQYF
DNA: TGCGCCAGCAGCTTGGTCGGGTCCCAGGGGGGCTCCTACGAGCAGTACTTC

size: .
J: TRBJ2-5
D: .
V: TRBV3-1
CDR3: CASSQGTWETQYF
DNA: TGTGCCAGCAGCCAAGGGACATGGGAGACCCAGTACTTC

size: .
J: TRBJ1-1
D: .
V: TRBV5-1
CDR3: CASSSTRQVEAFF
DNA: TGCGCCAGCAGTTCAACTCGACAGGTTGAAGCTTTCTTT

size: few
J: TRBJ2-2
D: .
V: TRBV3-1
CDR3: CASSPGGGIGELFF
DNA: TGTGCCAGCAGCCCGGGCGGAGGGATCGGGGAGCTGTTTTTT

size: .
J: TRBJ1-6
D: .
V: TRBV6-4
CDR3: CASKASRSPLHF
DNA: TGTGCCAGCAAGGCCTCGAGATCACCCCTCCACTTT

size: .
J: TRBJ1-5
D: .
V: TRBV4-2
CDR3: CASSLSQGTYSNQPQHF
DNA: TGTGCCAGCAGCCTTTCCCAGGGGACTTATAGCAATCAGCCCCAGCATTTT

size: .
J: TRBJ1-5
D: TRBD1
V: TRBV29-1
CDR3: CSVLQGNQPQHF
DNA: TGCAGCGTGTTACAGGGGAATCAGCCCCAGCATTTT

size: few
J: TRBJ2-3
D: .
V: TRBV5-6
CDR3: CASSLDVPGGADTQYF
DNA: TGTGCCAGCAGCTTGGACGTCCCCGGAGGGGCAGATACGCAGTATTTT

size: many
J: TRBJ2-5
D: .
V: TRBV7-7
CDR3: CASSSSGGKETQYF
DNA: TGTGCTAGCAGCTCGAGCGGAGGGAAAGAGACCCAGTACTTC

size: .
J: TRBJ1-2
D: .
V: TRBV28
CDR3: CASSLLAGRGYTF
DNA: TGTGCCAGCAGTTTATTGGCTGGACGTGGCTACACCTTC

size: few
J: TRBJ2-3
D: .
V: TRBV27
CDR3: CASSQRLDRSDTQYF
DNA: TGTGCCAGCAGTCAGCGACTAGACCGATCAGATACGCAGTATTTT

size: .
J: TRBJ2-7
D: TRBD2
V: TRBV7-9
CDR3: CASSSGREDPFSYEQYF
DNA: TGTGCCAGCAGCTCTGGGCGGGAGGACCCCTTTTCCTACGAGCAGTACTTC

size: once
J: TRBJ1-4
D: .
V: TRBV21-1
CDR3: CASSRFPGPPDLEKLFF
DNA: TGTGCCAGCAGCAGATTTCCCGGTCCTCCGGACCTTGAAAAACTGTTTTTT

size: .
J: TRBJ2-1
D: .
V: TRBV29-1
CDR3: CSVARGRTTGEEQLF
DNA: TGCAGCGTAGCTCGTGGTCGGACCACTGGCGAGGAGCAGCTCTTC

size: .
J: TRBJ2-7
D: TRBD1
V: TRBV20-1
CDR3: CSVSGTASHISSYEQYF
DNA: TGCAGTGTGTCCGGGACAGCCTCACATATTAGCTCCTACGAGCAGTACTTC

size: .
J: TRBJ2-2
D: .
V: TRBV12-3/TRBV12-4
CDR3: CASSLAASKRGELFF
DNA: TGTGCCAGCAGTTTAGCGGCTAGCAAGAGGGGGGAGCTGTTTTTT

size: .
J: TRBJ2-3
D: TRBD2
V: TRBV12-3/TRBV12-4
CDR3: CASAGLAGGPSTDTQYF
DNA: TGTGCCAGCGCGGGACTAGCGGGAGGGCCTAGCACAGATACGCAGTATTTT

size: many
J: TRBJ2-7
D: .
V: TRBV29-1
CDR3: CSVGTSYEQYF
DNA: TGCAGCGTTGGGACTTCCTACGAGCAGTACTTC

size: .
J: TRBJ2-3
D: TRBD1
V: TRBV27
CDR3: CASSFRGQGPTDTQYF
DNA: TGTGCCAGCAGTTTTCGTGGACAGGGGCCCACAGATACGCAGTATTTT

size: .
J: TRBJ1-1
D: .
V: TRBV7-9
CDR3: CASSSTEAFF
DNA: TGTGCCAGCAGCTCCACTGAAGCTTTCTTT

size: .
J: TRBJ2-2
D: .
V: TRBV2
CDR3: CARAKNVLQSTPSTENTGELFF
DNA: TGTGCCAGAGCGAAAAACGTCCTTCAGAGTACCCCCTCCACGGAGAACACCGGGGAGCTGTTTTTT

size: few
J: TRBJ2-5
D: TRBD2
V: TRBV12-3/TRBV12-4
CDR3: CASSLATSGNQETQYF
DNA: TGTGCCAGCAGTTTGGCGACTAGCGGGAATCAAGAGACCCAGTACTTC

size: few
J: TRBJ2-2
D: .
V: TRBV19
CDR3: CASRDWYYTGELFF
DNA: TGTGCCAGTAGAGACTGGTACTACACCGGGGAGCTGTTTTTT

size: .
J: TRBJ2-1
D: .
V: TRBV24-1
CDR3: CATSGEPFDNEQFF
DNA: TGTGCCACCAGTGGGGAGCCGTTTGACAATGAGCAGTTCTTC

size: many
J: TRBJ2-7
D: TRBD2
V: TRBV28
CDR3: CASSPLAAAYEQYF
DNA: TGTGCCAGCAGTCCGCTAGCGGCCGCCTACGAGCAGTACTTC

size: .
J: TRBJ2-6
D: .
V: TRBV29-1
CDR3: CSVSGSGANVLTF
DNA: TGCAGCGTTTCAGGGTCTGGGGCCAACGTCCTGACTTTC

size: .
J: TRBJ1-1
D: .
V: TRBV2
CDR3: CASSEGPMEAFF
DNA: TGTGCCAGCAGTGAAGGTCCGATGGAAGCTTTCTTT

size: few
J: TRBJ1-5
D: .
V: TRBV7-8
CDR3: CASSQLSSRGNQPQHF
DNA: TGTGCCAGCAGCCAACTTTCTAGCAGGGGAAATCAGCCCCAGCATTTT

size: many
J: TRBJ2-2
D: .
V: TRBV9
CDR3: CASRRGGELFF
DNA: TGTGCCAGCAGGAGGGGCGGGGAGCTGTTTTTT

size: few
J: TRBJ1-6
D: .
V: TRBV7-6
CDR3: CASSSSFSSPLHF
DNA: TGTGCCAGCAGCTCCAGTTTTAGTTCACCCCTCCACTTT

size: .
J: TRBJ1-1
D: .
V: TRBV7-6
CDR3: CASSLYSAGPEAFF
DNA: TGTGCCAGCAGCTTATATAGTGCAGGGCCTGAAGCTTTCTTT

size: few
J: TRBJ1-1
D: TRBD1
V: TRBV14
CDR3: CATGTGPNTEAFF
DNA: TGTGCCACCGGGACAGGGCCGAACACTGAAGCTTTCTTT

size: .
J: TRBJ2-5
D: TRBD1
V: TRBV30
CDR3: CAWARGQETQYF
DNA: TGTGCCTGGGCCAGGGGGCAAGAGACCCAGTACTTC

size: few
J: TRBJ2-3
D: TRBD2
V: TRBV7-6
CDR3: CASSHRLAGSTDTQYF
DNA: TGTGCCAGCAGCCACCGACTAGCGGGGAGCACAGATACGCAGTATTTT

size: many
J: TRBJ1-2
D: .
V: TRBV5-1
CDR3: CASSQDASYGYTF
DNA: TGCGCCAGCAGCCAAGACGCGAGTTATGGCTACACCTTC

size: few
J: TRBJ2-5
D: .
V: TRBV12-3/TRBV12-4
CDR3: CASSPRIDSRGETQYF
DNA: TGTGCCAGCAGTCCCCGAATTGACAGTAGAGGGGAGACCCAGTACTTC

size: few
J: TRBJ2-3
D: .
V: TRBV5-1
CDR3: CASSLVLRDTQYF
DNA: TGCGCCAGCAGCTTGGTTCTTCGAGATACGCAGTATTTT

size: .
J: TRBJ2-1
D: .
V: TRBV12-3/TRBV12-4
CDR3: CASSFDYNNEQFF
DNA: TGTGCCAGCAGCTTCGACTACAACAATGAGCAGTTCTTC